This T cell receptor beta chain emerged from a study of T cell responses to AZD1222 COVID-19 vaccine. As to this clone: No antigen is known for it.

Regarding the study as a whole: White British donors predominated, females outnumbered males, and clonal diversity was possibly underestimated.

V was shortened by 2 bases and J by 0 bases, with 11 bases between the two germline ends. CDR3 size: 15 residues. Germline assignment: CDR1 SGHVS and CDR2 FNYEAQ. The method was immunoSEQ multiplex PCR; TCRdb's version includes in-frame clones alone and lacks a portion of them. Of about 110,000 clones detected, around 82% appear once; the ten largest clones hold about 4.5%. The J gene is TRBJ2-7, the V gene TRBV7-6; D remains unclear. The specimen was peripheral blood, collected on day 0 of AZD1222 vaccination. This TCR came from an adult in good health. The CDR3 here is CASSLSSSSSYEQYF. DNA for the CDR3: TGTGCCAGCAGCTTAAGTAGCTCTAGCTCCTACGAGCAGTACTTC. Full variable domain (remainder filled in from reference TRBV7-6 and TRBJ2-7): GAGVSQSPRYKVTKRGQDVALRCDPISGHVSLYWYRQALGQGPEFLTYFNYEAQQDKSGLPNDRFSAERPEGSISTLTIQRTEQRDSAMYRCASSLSSSSSYEQYFGPGTRLTVT.